Below, 6 T cell receptor beta chains from the same sample are listed, as sequenced in a study of blood T cell repertoires in COVID-19. The method was immunoSEQ multiplex PCR; TCRdb's version includes in-frame clones alone and lacks a portion of them. Here the sample spans approximately 270,000 clones, roughly 85% being singletons. Sample: peripheral blood. The receptor source for this set is a man aged 18 to 29 with active or convalescent COVID-19.

The V gene is TRBV9, the J gene TRBJ2-2, with D unclear. With 1 base removed from V and 2 bases from J, the gap between germline ends came to 9 bases. This CDR3 has 15 amino acids. Germline CDR1 is SGDLS and CDR2 is YYNGEE. The CDR3 DNA reads TGTGCCAGCAGCGTATGGCACGAAAACACCGGGGAGCTGTTTTTT. It is translated as CASSVWHENTGELFF.

The V call is TRBV6-5, the J call TRBJ2-7; possible D gene TRBD1, 5 bases. Germline CDR1 and CDR2: MNHEY and SVGAGI. The CDR3 spans 13 residues. Trimming removed 4 bases from V and 3 bases from J, with 10 bases in between. The CDR3 DNA follows: TGTGCCAGCAGTTCGGCCAGGGTCTACGAGCAGTACTTC. Translated, it gives CASSSARVYEQYF.

This clone was observed a few times. The J gene is TRBJ2-1, the V gene TRBV10-1; tentative D call: TRBD2 (6 bases). CDR1 is WNHNN and CDR2 is SYGVQD in the germline V gene (reference sequence). The CDR3 contains 16 residues. V gave up 0 bases and J gave up 3 bases, with 12 bases separating them. The CDR3 DNA is TGCGCCAGCAGTGAGTCTACGGGGGAAGGCTACAATGAGCAGTTCTTC. Amino acids: CASSESTGEGYNEQFF.

The V call is TRBV19, the J call TRBJ1-4; the D gene is possibly TRBD1 (6 bases). Germline V lookup: CDR1 LNHDA, CDR2 SQIVND (reference sequence). The CDR3 runs 16 residues. The V end lost 3 bases, the J end lost 0 bases, and 11 bases lay between the germline ends. The CDR3 DNA is TGTGCCAGTAGTATTGAGGGGGAATCAACTAATGAAAAACTGTTTTTT. This sequence encodes CASSIEGESTNEKLFF.

The genes are TRBV19 and TRBJ1-1, with a tentative D call TRBD1 (6 bases). Trimming took off 5 bases at V and 0 bases at J, with 7 bases between the two ends. CDR3 length equals 13 residues. Germline CDR1 LNHDA, CDR2 SQIVND (reference sequence). Here the CDR3 reads CASSQGMNTEAFF. CDR3 nucleotides: TGTGCCAGTAGTCAGGGGATGAACACTGAAGCTTTCTTT.

The chain couples TRBV25-1 to TRBJ2-3; 11 bases align to TRBD2. Trimming at V came to 3 bases and at J to 0 bases, leaving 2 bases not matched to a gene. The CDR3 runs 16 residues. Per germline, CDR1 MGHDK and CDR2 SYGVNS. This chain's CDR3 is CASSEGLADSTDTQYF. In DNA, the CDR3 is TGTGCCAGCAGTGAGGGACTAGCGGATAGCACAGATACGCAGTATTTT. Variable domain in full (rest from reference TRBV25-1 and TRBJ2-3): EADIYQTPRYLVIGTGKKITLECSQTMGHDKMYWYQQDPGMELHLIHYSYGVNSTEKGDLSSESTVSRIRTEHFPLTLESARPSHTSQYLCASSEGLADSTDTQYFGPGTRLTVL.